Below are 23 T cell receptor beta chains sequenced from a single sample in a study of identical twins' blood T cells. TCRdb independently ran MiXCR on the 5' RACE reads; one entry per CDR3 protein. The sample lists a few hundred thousand distinct CDR3 sequences; roughly 30% were seen once. Material: PBMCs. The receptor source for this set is a woman aged 18-55 years in good health.

The rearrangement links TRBV6-1 to TRBJ1-5; unclear D gene. V shed 3 bases and J shed 7 bases, with 10 bases lying between them. The germline V gene encodes CDR1 MNHNS and CDR2 SASEGT. The CDR3 consists of 13 residues. CDR3 sequence reads: CASSEGPAQPQHF. CDR3 in DNA: TGTGCCAGCAGTGAGGGCCCCGCACAGCCCCAGCATTTT.

The chain employs TRBV12-3 or TRBV12-4 and TRBJ2-1; D unclear. The CDR3 sequence is 15 residues long. V lost 6 bases and J lost 0, with 12 bases in between. CDR3 nucleotides: TGTGCCAGCAGCTCATCATGGGGCTCCTACAATGAGCAGTTCTTC. This encodes CASSSSWGSYNEQFF.

V is TRBV29-1 and J is TRBJ1-4, with D perhaps TRBD1 (5 bases). Germline values: CDR1 SQVTM, CDR2 ANQGSEA. V lost 4 bases to trimming and J lost 5 bases, with 11 bases between them. The CDR3 contains 13 residues. The CDR3 nucleotides read TGCAGCGTTGGGGCAGGGTCGAATGAAAAACTGTTTTTT. Amino acids: CSVGAGSNEKLFF.

In its sample, this clonotype was seen a few times. The chain has TRBV20-1 and TRBJ1-2; D unresolved. Trimming cost V 3 bases and J 3 bases, with 14 bases left between them. Germline CDR1 and CDR2: DFQATT and SNEGSKA (reference sequence). CDR3 length: 14 residues. CDR3 in DNA: TGCAGTGCTAGGCGTCCCACCGGGGACTATGGCTACACCTTC. Protein sequence: CSARRPTGDYGYTF.

This chain connects TRBV27 to TRBJ2-2; D is unclear. V lost 2 bases and J 1 base, leaving 5 bases between the germline ends. Germline-derived CDR1 and CDR2 are MNHEY and SMNVEV (reference sequence). The CDR3 loop spans 14 amino acids. The CDR3 DNA is TGTGCCAGCAGTTTACACAGGAACACCGGGGAGCTGTTTTTT. As protein: CASSLHRNTGELFF.

The chain links TRBV4-3 to TRBJ1-6; D is unclear. The V end was cut by 0 bases, the J end by 6 bases, with 9 bases between. From germline, CDR1 is LGHNA and CDR2 YSLEER. The CDR3 runs to 15 residues. The CDR3 reads CASSQDMQSNSPLHF. The CDR3 DNA sequence: TGCGCCAGCAGCCAAGATATGCAGAGTAATTCACCCCTCCACTTT.

The rearrangement joins TRBV9 to TRBJ2-2; 9 positions match TRBD2. Losses at the gene ends were 4 bases for V and 2 bases for J; bases not matched to a gene: 6. The germline V gene encodes CDR1 SGDLS and CDR2 YYNGEE. The CDR3 is made up of 16 amino acids. The DNA for the CDR3 is TGTGCCAGCAGCCCGATAGCGGGAGAAAACACCGGGGAGCTGTTTTTT. This encodes CASSPIAGENTGELFF. Using reference TRBV9 and TRBJ2-2 for the parts outside the CDR3, the full variable domain is DSGVTQTPKHLITATGQRVTLRCSPRSGDLSVYWYQQSLDQGLQFLIQYYNGEERAKGNILERFSAQQFPDLHSELNLSSLELGDSALYFCASSPIAGENTGELFFGEGSRLTVL.

V and J are TRBV10-3 and TRBJ2-3; 13 bases fit TRBD2. The CDR3 sequence is 17 residues long. The V and J ends lost 3 bases and 2 bases, in that order; junction bases with no gene match: 5. The germline gives CDR1 ENHRY, CDR2 SYGVKD. CDR3 coding DNA: TGTGCCATCAGTGATCCGGGACTAGCGGGGACCACAGATACGCAGTATTTT. This sequence encodes CAISDPGLAGTTDTQYF.

The CDR3 sequence is CASLGGMNTEAFF. The CDR3 region has the DNA TGTGCCAGCTTGGGAGGGATGAACACTGAAGCTTTCTTT. The genes are TRBV18 and TRBJ1-1; no firm D call. V was pared by 7 bases and J by 0 bases, with 9 bases between. CDR1 and CDR2 from the germline V gene are KGHSH and LQKENI. The CDR3 is 13 amino acids.

This clonotype was counted at least ten times. This chain joins TRBV6-4 and TRBJ2-3; D gene ambiguous. This CDR3 has 13 amino acids. Germline V gene sequence: CDR1 MRHNA, CDR2 SNTAGT. V was trimmed by 2 bases and J by 7 bases, leaving 10 bases between them. The CDR3 reads CASSDSPRNTQYF. CDR3 bases: TGTGCCAGCAGTGACAGCCCTCGCAATACGCAGTATTTT.

The chain uses TRBV7-2 and TRBJ1-5; D is ambiguous. Germline-derived CDR1 and CDR2 are SGHTA and FQGNSA. The CDR3 has 12 amino acids. V lost 4 bases, J lost 9 bases, and 10 bases lay in between. CDR3 bases: TGTGCCAGCAGCTACCGGCATGCGCCCCAGCATTTT. Its protein is CASSYRHAPQHF.

This clonotype came up a few times. This chain links TRBV5-6 with TRBJ2-5, with a weak D call TRBD2 (5 bases). V was pared by 4 bases and J by 0 bases, with 10 bases between. Germline CDR1 and CDR2: SGHDT and YYEEEE. The CDR3 extends over 14 amino acids. Here the CDR3 reads CASSVGVYQETQYF. CDR3 DNA: TGTGCCAGCAGCGTCGGGGTGTACCAAGAGACCCAGTACTTC.

In the case of this clonotype: Since a much larger clone is just one base distant, this may be a read error. The rearrangement links TRBV27 to TRBJ1-3; unclear D gene. Germline assignment: CDR1 MNHEY and CDR2 SMNVEV (reference sequence). The CDR3 contains 20 residues. The CDR3 sequence is CTSSFPLMEDLGLSGNTIYF. DNA for the CDR3: TGTACCAGCAGTTTTCCCCTAATGGAGGACCTCGGGCTGTCTGGAAACACCATATATTTT.

J is TRBJ2-1 and V is TRBV7-9; 14 bases fit TRBD2. Germline-derived CDR1 and CDR2 are SEHNR and FQNEAQ (reference sequence). The CDR3 length is 18 residues. V was clipped by 5 bases and J by 0 bases; unmatched bases: 6. The CDR3: CASSDGTSGGSSYNEQFF. CDR3 in DNA: TGTGCCAGCAGCGATGGGACTAGCGGGGGATCCTCCTACAATGAGCAGTTCTTC.

The chain combines TRBV5-4 with TRBJ2-2; D gene uncertain. Trimming removed 1 base at V and 0 bases at J, with 7 bases between. Germline CDR1 and CDR2: SGHNT and YYREEE (reference sequence). CDR3 length equals 15 residues. The CDR3 DNA follows: TGTGCCAGCAGCTTGAGTGCAGCGAACACCGGGGAGCTGTTTTTT. Encoded protein: CASSLSAANTGELFF.

The rearrangement links TRBV5-1 to TRBJ2-7; 8 bases match TRBD1. The CDR3 sequence is 14 residues long. The germline V gene has CDR1 SGHRS and CDR2 YFSETQ. J lost 2 bases, V lost 2 bases, and 3 bases had no gene match. In DNA, the CDR3 is TGCGCCAGCAGCTTCCGGACAGGGACCTACGAGCAGTACTTC. Translating gives CASSFRTGTYEQYF.

This clonotype appeared many times. This chain uses TRBV30 with TRBJ1-1; the D is unclear. Germline V gene data show CDR1 as GTSNPN and CDR2 as SVGIG (reference sequence). The V and J ends lost 3 bases and 1 base respectively, with 9 bases between them. The CDR3 is 13 residues long. The CDR3 DNA is TGTGCCTGGAGCGCGGTCAAGAACACTGAAGCTTTCTTT. This gives the protein CAWSAVKNTEAFF.

This chain links TRBV20-1 with TRBJ2-3; TRBD2 aligns across 15 bases. The germline V gene encodes CDR1 DFQATT and CDR2 SNEGSKA (reference sequence). This CDR3 spans 16 amino acids. V gave up 5 bases and J gave up 3 bases; unmatched junction bases: 6. Here the CDR3 DNA reads TGCAGTGCTCGGACTAGCGGGGGGGCAATGACAGATACGCAGTATTTT. Residues: CSARTSGGAMTDTQYF.

A few counts support this clonotype. V usage is TRBV29-1 and J usage is TRBJ2-3; possibly TRBD1 for D (5 bases). CDR3 length equals 14 residues. V was trimmed by 0 bases and J by 3 bases, leaving 10 bases between them. Germline V gene data show CDR1 as SQVTM and CDR2 as ANQGSEA. The CDR3 DNA reads as TGCAGCGTTGAAGAAGGGGTTCGTACAGATACGCAGTATTTT. This encodes CSVEEGVRTDTQYF.

This chain connects TRBV4-1 to TRBJ1-2, with 9 bases that match TRBD1. Losses at the gene ends were 2 bases for V and 3 bases for J; bases not matched to a gene: 4. The germline V gene has CDR1 MGHRA and CDR2 YSYEKL. This CDR3 spans 15 amino acids. For the CDR3, the DNA is TGCGCCAGCAGCCAAACAGGGGGCGCTTACTATGGCTACACCTTC. Amino acid sequence: CASSQTGGAYYGYTF.

CDR3 nucleotide sequence: TGTGCCAGCAGTGTCACGCCCCAGCATTTT. Translating it yields CASSVTPQHF. This rearrangement joins TRBV11-2 to TRBJ1-5; D is ambiguous. V shed 6 bases and J shed 9 bases, with 6 bases lying between them. The CDR3 consists of 10 residues. The germline gives CDR1 SGHAT, CDR2 FQNNGV.

The chain carries TRBV10-3 and TRBJ2-1; D might be TRBD1 (6 bases). V gave up 6 bases and J gave up 7 bases, with 22 bases separating them. The CDR3 has 16 amino acids. From germline, CDR1 is ENHRY and CDR2 SYGVKD. CDR3 in amino acids: CAISPRFQQGENEQFF. The CDR3 DNA is TGTGCCATCAGCCCGCGCTTCCAACAGGGAGAAAATGAGCAGTTCTTC.

The chain uses TRBV11-2 and TRBJ2-7; D unresolved. CDR1 is SGHAT and CDR2 is FQNNGV in the germline V gene. Trimming removed 3 bases from V and 7 bases from J, with 16 bases in between. The CDR3 consists of 14 residues. The CDR3: CASSFGWAPGEQYF. The CDR3 coding sequence is TGTGCCAGCAGCTTCGGCTGGGCTCCTGGGGAGCAGTACTTC.